These 5 T cell receptor beta chains were all obtained from the same sample, sequenced in a study of T cells after yellow fever vaccination. Each CDR3 protein is one row after TCRdb ran MiXCR on the 5' RACE reads. Of 300,000 to 350,000 distinct CDR3 sequences listed, 7% to 10% are singletons. This material consisted of PBMCs, taken around 45 days after the first yellow fever vaccination. These TCRs come from a man younger than 35 who received the YFV17D yellow fever vaccine.

Ten or more counts support this clonotype. In nucleotides, the CDR3 is TGCAGCGTTGGATCCTCCTACGAGCAGTACTTC. The encoded protein is CSVGSSYEQYF. J is TRBJ2-7 and V is TRBV29-1; D gene uncertain. The germline V gene has CDR1 SQVTM and CDR2 ANQGSEA. V was clipped by 4 bases and J by 0 bases, with 4 bases between them. The CDR3 runs 11 residues.

This clonotype was seen more than once but under ten times. J is TRBJ1-1 and V is TRBV6-1; 9 bases line up with TRBD1. Germline values: CDR1 MNHNS, CDR2 SASEGT. Trimming at V came to 2 bases and at J to 7 bases, leaving 20 bases not matched to a gene. The CDR3 spans 19 residues. Here the CDR3 DNA reads TGTGCCAGCAGTGAAAGAACCTGGGACAGGGACTTAATTGGTATTGAAGCTTTCTTT. It codes for CASSERTWDRDLIGIEAFF.

The V gene is TRBV14, the J gene TRBJ1-2, with TRBD1 matching 7 bases. The CDR3 contains 17 residues. V trimming: 3 bases; J trimming: 6 bases; junction bases outside the gene matches: 16. Germline CDR1 is SGHDN and CDR2 is FVKESK. CDR3 amino acids: CASSHPSLRDSSDGYTF. The CDR3 region has the DNA TGTGCCAGCAGCCATCCAAGTCTCCGGGACAGCTCCGATGGCTACACCTTC.

The V gene is TRBV2, the J gene TRBJ1-1; maybe TRBD1 (5 bases). Trimming removed 5 bases at V and 1 base at J, with 14 bases between. Looked up from germline, CDR1 is SNHLY and CDR2 is FYNNEI. The CDR3 covers 15 residues. CDR3 loop: CASSPGWLTNTEAFF. In DNA form, the CDR3 reads TGTGCCAGCAGTCCAGGGTGGCTGACGAACACTGAAGCTTTCTTT.

The sample holds a few counts of this clonotype. V gene TRBV10-3 combines with J gene TRBJ1-1; D gene uncertain. There are 13 residues in the CDR3. The germline gives CDR1 ENHRY, CDR2 SYGVKD. The V end was cut by 7 bases, the J end by 1 base, with 10 bases between. The CDR3 region has the DNA TGTGCCATCACTGGGCACACGAACACTGAAGCTTTCTTT. This translates into CAITGHTNTEAFF.